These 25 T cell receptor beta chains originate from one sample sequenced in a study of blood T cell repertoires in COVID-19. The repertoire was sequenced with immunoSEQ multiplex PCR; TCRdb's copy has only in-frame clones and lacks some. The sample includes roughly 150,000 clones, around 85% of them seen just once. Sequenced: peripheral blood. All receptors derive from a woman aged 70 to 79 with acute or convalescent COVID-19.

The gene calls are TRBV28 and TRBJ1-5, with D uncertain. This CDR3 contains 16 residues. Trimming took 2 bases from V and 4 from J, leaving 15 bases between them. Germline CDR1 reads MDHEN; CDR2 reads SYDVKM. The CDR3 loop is CASSLGTYRTNQPQHF. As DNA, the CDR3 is TGTGCCAGCAGTTTAGGCACGTACCGGACTAATCAGCCCCAGCATTTT.

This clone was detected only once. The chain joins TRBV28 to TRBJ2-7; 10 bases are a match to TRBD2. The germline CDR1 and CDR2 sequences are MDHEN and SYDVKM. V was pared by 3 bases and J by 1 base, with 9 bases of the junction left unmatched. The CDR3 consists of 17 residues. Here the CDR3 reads CASSFRLAGAGSYEQYF. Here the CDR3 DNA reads TGTGCCAGCAGTTTTAGGCTAGCGGGAGCGGGGTCCTACGAGCAGTACTTC.

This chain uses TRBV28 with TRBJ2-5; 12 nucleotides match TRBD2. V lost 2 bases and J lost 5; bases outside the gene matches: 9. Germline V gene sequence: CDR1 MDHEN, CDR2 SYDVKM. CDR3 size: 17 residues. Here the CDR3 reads CASSLISSGRARETQYF. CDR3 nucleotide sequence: TGTGCCAGCAGTTTAATATCTAGCGGGAGGGCCAGGGAGACCCAGTACTTC.

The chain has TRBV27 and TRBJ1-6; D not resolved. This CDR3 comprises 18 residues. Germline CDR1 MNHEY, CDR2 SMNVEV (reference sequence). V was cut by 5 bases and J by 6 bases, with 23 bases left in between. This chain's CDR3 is CASSLEGGLPHLNSPLHF. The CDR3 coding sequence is TGTGCCAGCAGTCTAGAGGGAGGCCTTCCCCACCTTAATTCACCCCTCCACTTT.

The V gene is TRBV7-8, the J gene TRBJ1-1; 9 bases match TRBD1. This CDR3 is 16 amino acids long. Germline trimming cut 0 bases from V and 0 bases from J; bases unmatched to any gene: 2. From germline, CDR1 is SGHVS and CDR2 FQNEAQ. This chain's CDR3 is CASSLAGQGLNTEAFF. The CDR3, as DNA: TGTGCCAGCAGCTTAGCGGGACAGGGCCTGAACACTGAAGCTTTCTTT.

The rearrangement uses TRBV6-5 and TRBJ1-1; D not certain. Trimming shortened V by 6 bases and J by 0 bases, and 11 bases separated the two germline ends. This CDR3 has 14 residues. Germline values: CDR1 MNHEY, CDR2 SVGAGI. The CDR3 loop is CASRKTMLNTEAFF. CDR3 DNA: TGTGCCAGCAGAAAAACAATGTTGAACACTGAAGCTTTCTTT.

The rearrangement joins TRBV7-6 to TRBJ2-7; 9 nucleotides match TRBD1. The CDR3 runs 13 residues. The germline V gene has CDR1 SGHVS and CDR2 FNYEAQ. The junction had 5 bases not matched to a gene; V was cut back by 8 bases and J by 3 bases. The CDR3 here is CASGTGRVYEQYF. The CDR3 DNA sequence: TGTGCCAGCGGGACAGGGAGGGTCTACGAGCAGTACTTC.

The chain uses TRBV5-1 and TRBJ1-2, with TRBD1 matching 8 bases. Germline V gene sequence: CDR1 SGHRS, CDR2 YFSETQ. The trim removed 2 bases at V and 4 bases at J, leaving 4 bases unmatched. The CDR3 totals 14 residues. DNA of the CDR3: TGCGCCAGCAGCTTACAGGGGGATGGCTATGGCTACACCTTC. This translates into CASSLQGDGYGYTF.

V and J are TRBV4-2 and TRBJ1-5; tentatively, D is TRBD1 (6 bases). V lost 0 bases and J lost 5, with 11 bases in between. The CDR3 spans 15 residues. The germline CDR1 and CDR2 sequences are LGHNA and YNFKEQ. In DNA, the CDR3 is TGTGCCAGCAGCCAAGAAGGGGGTTCAGATCAGCCCCAGCATTTT. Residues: CASSQEGGSDQPQHF.

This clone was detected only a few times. The CDR3 loop reads CATSDFNRNYGYTF. CDR3 nucleotides: TGTGCCACCAGTGATTTTAACAGAAACTATGGCTACACCTTC. This sequence joins TRBV24-1 and TRBJ1-2; D unclear. V shed 1 base and J shed 2 bases, with 7 bases lying between them. The CDR3 has 14 residues. CDR1 is KGHDR and CDR2 is SFDVKD in the germline V gene.

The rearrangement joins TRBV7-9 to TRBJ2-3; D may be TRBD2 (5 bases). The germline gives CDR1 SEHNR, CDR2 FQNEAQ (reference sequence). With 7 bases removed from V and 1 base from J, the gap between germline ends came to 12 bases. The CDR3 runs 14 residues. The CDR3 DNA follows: TGTGCCAGCATGGTCAGCGGACGCACAGATACGCAGTATTTT. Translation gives CASMVSGRTDTQYF.

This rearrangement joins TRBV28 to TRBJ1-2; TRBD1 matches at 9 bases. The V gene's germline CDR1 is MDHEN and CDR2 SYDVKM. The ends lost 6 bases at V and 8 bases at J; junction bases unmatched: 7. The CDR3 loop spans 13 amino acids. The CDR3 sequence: CASRLTGGEGYTF. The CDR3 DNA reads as TGTGCCAGCAGATTAACAGGGGGCGAGGGCTACACCTTC.

CDR3 amino acids: CASSLNLTGLWTGELFF. CDR3 in DNA: TGTGCCAGCAGTTTGAACCTTACAGGGTTGTGGACCGGGGAGCTGTTTTTT. The gene calls are TRBV28 and TRBJ2-2; tentative D call: TRBD1 (6 bases). The CDR3 loop spans 17 amino acids. Trimming took off 3 bases at V and 5 bases at J, with 19 bases between the two ends. Per germline, CDR1 MDHEN and CDR2 SYDVKM. Together with reference TRBV28 and TRBJ2-2, the CDR3 gives the full variable domain: DVKVTQSSRYLVKRTGEKVFLECVQDMDHENMFWYRQDPGLGLRLIYFSYDVKMKEKGDIPEGYSVSREKKERFSLILESASTNQTSMYLCASSLNLTGLWTGELFFGEGSRLTVL.

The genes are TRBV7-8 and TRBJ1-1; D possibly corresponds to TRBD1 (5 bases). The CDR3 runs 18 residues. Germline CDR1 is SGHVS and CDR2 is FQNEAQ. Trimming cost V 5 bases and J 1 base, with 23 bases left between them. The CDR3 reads CASSHVSPEQAPNTEAFF. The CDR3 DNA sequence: TGTGCCAGCAGCCACGTATCACCAGAACAGGCGCCGAACACTGAAGCTTTCTTT.

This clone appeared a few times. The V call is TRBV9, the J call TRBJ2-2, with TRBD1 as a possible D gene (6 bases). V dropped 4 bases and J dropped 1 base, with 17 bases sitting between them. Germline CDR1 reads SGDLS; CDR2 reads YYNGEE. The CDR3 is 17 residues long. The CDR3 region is CASSPSLWTENTGELFF. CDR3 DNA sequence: TGTGCCAGCAGCCCGTCCCTTTGGACAGAGAACACCGGGGAGCTGTTTTTT.

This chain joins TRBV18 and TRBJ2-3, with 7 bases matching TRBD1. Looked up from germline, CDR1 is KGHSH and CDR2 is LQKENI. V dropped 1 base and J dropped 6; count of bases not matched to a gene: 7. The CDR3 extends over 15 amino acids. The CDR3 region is CASSPRTGESDTQYF. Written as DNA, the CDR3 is TGTGCCAGCTCACCACGGACAGGTGAGAGCGATACGCAGTATTTT.

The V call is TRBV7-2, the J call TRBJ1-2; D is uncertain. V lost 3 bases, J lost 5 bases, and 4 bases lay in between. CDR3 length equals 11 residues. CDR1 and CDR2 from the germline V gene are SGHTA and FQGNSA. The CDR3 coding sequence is TGTGCCAGCAGCTTCGGGTATGGCTACACCTTC. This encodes CASSFGYGYTF.

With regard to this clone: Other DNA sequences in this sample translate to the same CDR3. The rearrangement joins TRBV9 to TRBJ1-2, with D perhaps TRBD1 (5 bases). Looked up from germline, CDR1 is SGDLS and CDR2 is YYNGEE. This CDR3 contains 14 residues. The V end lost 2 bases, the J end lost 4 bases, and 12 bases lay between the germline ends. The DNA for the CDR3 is TGTGCCAGCAGCGTTGAGACAGCCCTCTATGGCTACACCTTC. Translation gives CASSVETALYGYTF.

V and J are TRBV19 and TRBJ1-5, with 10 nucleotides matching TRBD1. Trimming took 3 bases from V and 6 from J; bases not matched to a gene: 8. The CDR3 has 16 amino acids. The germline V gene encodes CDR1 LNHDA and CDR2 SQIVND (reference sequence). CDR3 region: CASSIPGQGLSQPQHF. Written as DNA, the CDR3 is TGTGCCAGTAGTATCCCGGGACAGGGGTTATCTCAGCCCCAGCATTTT.

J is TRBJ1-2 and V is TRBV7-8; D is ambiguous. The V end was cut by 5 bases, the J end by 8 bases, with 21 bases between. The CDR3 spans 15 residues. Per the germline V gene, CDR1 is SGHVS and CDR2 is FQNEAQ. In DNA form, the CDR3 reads TGTGCCAGCAGCGCTGGGCCTTTTGATTCGGTCGGCTACACCTTC. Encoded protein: CASSAGPFDSVGYTF. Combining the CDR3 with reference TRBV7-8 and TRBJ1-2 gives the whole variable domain GAGVSQSPRYKVAKRGQDVALRCDPISGHVSLFWYQQALGQGPEFLTYFQNEAQLDKSGLPSDRFFAERPEGSVSTLKIQRTQQEDSAVYLCASSAGPFDSVGYTFGSGTRLTVV.

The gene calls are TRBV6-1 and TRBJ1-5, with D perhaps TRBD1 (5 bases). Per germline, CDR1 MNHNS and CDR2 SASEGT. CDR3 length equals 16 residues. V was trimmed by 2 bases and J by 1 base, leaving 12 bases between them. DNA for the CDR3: TGTGCCAGCAGTGAAATCCCAGGGTTCAGCAATCAGCCCCAGCATTTT. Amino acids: CASSEIPGFSNQPQHF.

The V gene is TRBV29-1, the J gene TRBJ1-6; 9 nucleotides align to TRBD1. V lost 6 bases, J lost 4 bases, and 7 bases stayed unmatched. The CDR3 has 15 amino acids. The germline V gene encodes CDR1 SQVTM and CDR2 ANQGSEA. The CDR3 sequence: CSVMTGTGYNSPLHF. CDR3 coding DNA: TGCAGCGTCATGACCGGGACAGGGTATAATTCACCCCTCCACTTT. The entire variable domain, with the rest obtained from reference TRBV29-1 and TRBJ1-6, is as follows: SAVISQKPSRDICQRGTSLTIQCQVDSQVTMMFWYRQQPGQSLTLIATANQGSEATYESGFVIDKFPISRPNLTFSTLTVSNMSPEDSSIYLCSVMTGTGYNSPLHFGNGTRLTVT.

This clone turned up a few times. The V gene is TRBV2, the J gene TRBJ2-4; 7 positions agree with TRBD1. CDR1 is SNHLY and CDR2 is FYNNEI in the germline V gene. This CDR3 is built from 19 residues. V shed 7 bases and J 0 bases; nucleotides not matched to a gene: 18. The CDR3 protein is CASNELPGQADLAKNIQYF. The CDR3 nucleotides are TGTGCCAGCAACGAGCTGCCAGGACAGGCCGATCTAGCCAAAAACATTCAGTACTTC. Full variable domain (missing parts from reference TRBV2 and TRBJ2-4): EPEVTQTPSHQVTQMGQEVILRCVPISNHLYFYWYRQILGQKVEFLVSFYNNEISEKSEIFDDQFSVERPDGSNFTLKIRSTKLEDSAMYFCASNELPGQADLAKNIQYFGAGTRLSVL.

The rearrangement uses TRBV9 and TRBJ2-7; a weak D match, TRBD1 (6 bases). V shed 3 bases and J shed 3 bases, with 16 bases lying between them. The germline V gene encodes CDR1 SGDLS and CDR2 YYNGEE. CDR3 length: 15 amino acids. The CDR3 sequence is CASSEEDRGFYEQYF. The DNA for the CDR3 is TGTGCCAGCAGCGAGGAGGACAGAGGATTCTACGAGCAGTACTTC.

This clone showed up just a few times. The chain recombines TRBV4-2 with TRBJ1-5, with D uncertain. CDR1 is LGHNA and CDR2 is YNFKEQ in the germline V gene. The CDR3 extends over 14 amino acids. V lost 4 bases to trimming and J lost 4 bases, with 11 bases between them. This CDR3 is CASSPLIQNQPQHF. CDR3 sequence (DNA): TGTGCCAGCAGCCCCCTCATTCAGAATCAGCCCCAGCATTTT.